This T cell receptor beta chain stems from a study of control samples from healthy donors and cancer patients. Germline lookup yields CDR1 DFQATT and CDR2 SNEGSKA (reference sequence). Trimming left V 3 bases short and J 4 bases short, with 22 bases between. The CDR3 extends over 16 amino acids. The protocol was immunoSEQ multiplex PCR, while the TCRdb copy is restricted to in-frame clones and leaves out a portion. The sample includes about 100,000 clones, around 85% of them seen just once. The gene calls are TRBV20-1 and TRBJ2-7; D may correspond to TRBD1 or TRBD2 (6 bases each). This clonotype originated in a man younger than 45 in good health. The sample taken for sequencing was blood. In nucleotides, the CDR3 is TGCAGTGCTAGTCCCCCCCTGGGGGGCGGAGAATACGAGCAGTACTTC. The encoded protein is CSASPPLGGGEYEQYF.